A selection of T cell receptor beta chains follows, all from one sample in a study of shared clonotypes between healthy human individuals. This table comes from immunoSEQ multiplex PCR, and its TCRdb copy is limited to in-frame clones, with some not included. The table lists around 600,000 clones, roughly 97% of them singletons. Sequenced input: naive CD4+ T cells sorted from blood. These receptors all stem from a woman under 40 in good health. Both conserved end residues are part of each CDR3. D genes are given only for firm matches. Rows give clone size only sometimes, using once, few, many, or a class for an expanded clone.

clone size,D gene,V gene,J gene,CDR3 protein,CDR3 DNA
-,-,TRBV5-6,TRBJ2-7,CASSRDRGEQYF,TGTGCCAGCAGTCGCGACCGCGGCGAGCAGTACTTC
-,TRBD1,TRBV18,TRBJ2-7,CASSPFDVGGQGPYEQYF,TGTGCCAGCTCACCATTCGACGTCGGGGGACAGGGGCCCTACGAGCAGTACTTC
few,-,TRBV4-1,TRBJ2-2,CASSAPANTGELFF,TGCGCCAGCAGCGCCCCAGCTAACACCGGGGAGCTGTTTTTT
-,-,TRBV5-1,TRBJ2-6,CASSPDNSGANVLTF,TGCGCCAGCAGCCCAGACAACTCTGGGGCCAACGTCCTGACTTTC
-,-,TRBV28,TRBJ1-5,CASSFWRGSRQPQHF,TGTGCCAGCAGTTTTTGGAGGGGATCAAGGCAGCCCCAGCATTTT
-,-,TRBV5-6,TRBJ1-3,CASSRPRGIGFSEGNTIYF,TGTGCCAGCAGCCGCCCACGAGGGATTGGATTTTCAGAAGGAAACACCATATATTTT
-,-,TRBV5-6,TRBJ1-5,CASSLFMFDSNQPQHF,TGTGCCAGCAGCTTGTTTATGTTCGACAGCAATCAGCCCCAGCATTTT
-,TRBD2,TRBV5-3,TRBJ2-7,CARSYCASGRPTYEQYF,TGTGCCAGAAGCTACTGCGCTAGCGGGAGGCCTACCTACGAGCAGTACTTC
-,-,TRBV28,TRBJ1-2,CASSFKGLRYGYTF,TGTGCCAGCAGTTTTAAGGGGCTGAGGTATGGCTACACCTTC
-,-,TRBV30,TRBJ2-7,CAWRVWESAYEQYF,TGTGCCTGGAGGGTGTGGGAGTCTGCCTACGAGCAGTACTTC
-,TRBD2,TRBV19,TRBJ2-1,CASKRASGSSYNEQFF,TGTGCCAGTAAAAGGGCTAGCGGGAGCTCCTACAATGAGCAGTTCTTC
-,-,TRBV4-1,TRBJ1-4,CASSPLGGPSIGEKLFF,TGCGCCAGCAGCCCATTAGGGGGACCTAGTATAGGGGAAAAACTGTTTTTT
once,-,TRBV4-1,TRBJ1-6,CASSQVLYRDRDSPLHF,TGCGCCAGCAGCCAAGTTTTGTACAGGGATCGGGATTCACCCCTCCACTTT
-,TRBD2,TRBV28,TRBJ2-1,CASSHLGLADFNEQFF,TGTGCCAGCAGTCACCTCGGGCTAGCGGACTTCAATGAGCAGTTCTTC
-,-,TRBV5-1,TRBJ2-1,CASSPPGAGDNEQFF,TGCGCCAGCAGCCCCCCGGGGGCGGGGGACAATGAGCAGTTCTTC
-,-,TRBV18,TRBJ2-1,CASSPLFGQFF,TGTGCCAGCTCACCATTGTTCGGGCAGTTCTTC
-,-,TRBV7-8,TRBJ1-4,CASSRMGGMEEKLFF,TGTGCCAGCAGCCGGATGGGAGGGATGGAGGAAAAACTGTTTTTT
-,-,TRBV28,TRBJ1-5,CASRPRAGINQPQHF,TGTGCCAGCAGGCCTCGCGCAGGGATCAATCAGCCCCAGCATTTT
-,TRBD1,TRBV19,TRBJ1-1,CASRSDRTSTEAFF,TGTGCCAGTAGGTCGGACAGGACGAGTACTGAAGCTTTCTTT
-,-,TRBV7-8,TRBJ2-7,CASSRSYEQYF,TGTGCCAGCAGCCGCTCCTACGAGCAGTACTTC
-,-,TRBV6-5,TRBJ1-2,CASSPPTANYGYTF,TGTGCCAGCAGCCCCCCGACAGCAAACTATGGCTACACCTTC
-,-,TRBV7-9,TRBJ2-5,CASSLMGSLFQETQYF,TGTGCCAGCAGCTTAATGGGAAGTCTCTTCCAAGAGACCCAGTACTTC
-,TRBD2,TRBV4-1,TRBJ2-1,CASSSGASGGNNEQFF,TGCGCCAGCAGCTCAGGGGCTAGCGGGGGAAATAATGAGCAGTTCTTC
-,-,TRBV15,TRBJ1-3,CATSRDSAPSGNTIYF,TGTGCCACCAGCAGAGATTCCGCACCGTCTGGAAACACCATATATTTT
-,-,TRBV5-1,TRBJ2-7,CASNGFGSYEQYF,TGCGCCAGCAACGGGTTTGGGAGCTACGAGCAGTACTTC
once,-,TRBV7-2,TRBJ1-5,CASSLRAAGTPNQPQHF,TGTGCCAGCAGCTTACGAGCGGCTGGGACCCCCAATCAGCCCCAGCATTTT
-,-,TRBV11-3,TRBJ1-2,CASSFLPQGCGYTF,TGTGCCAGCAGTTTTCTCCCCCAAGGGTGTGGCTACACCTTC
-,TRBD1,TRBV18,TRBJ2-7,CASSPPGQGSYEQYF,TGTGCCAGCTCACCACCGGGACAGGGGTCCTACGAGCAGTACTTC
-,TRBD1,TRBV30,TRBJ1-1,CAWSVHRQGATEAFF,TGTGCCTGGAGTGTACACCGACAGGGGGCCACTGAAGCTTTCTTT
-,TRBD1,TRBV11-2,TRBJ1-1,CASSPTGATEAFF,TGTGCCAGCAGCCCCACAGGGGCCACTGAAGCTTTCTTT
once,-,TRBV7-9,TRBJ1-6,CASSLGTSSPLHF,TGTGCCAGCAGCTTGGGTACTTCTTCACCCCTCCACTTT
-,TRBD2,TRBV9,TRBJ2-3,CASSVRLAGSQDTQYF,TGTGCCAGCAGCGTTAGACTAGCGGGGTCACAGGATACGCAGTATTTT
-,TRBD1,TRBV10-1,TRBJ2-6,CASSEWDREVAGANVLTF,TGCGCCAGCAGTGAGTGGGACAGGGAAGTTGCTGGGGCCAACGTCCTGACTTTC
-,-,TRBV5-4,TRBJ1-1,CASSALGAARTLNTEAFF,TGTGCCAGCAGCGCCTTGGGGGCAGCCAGGACCCTAAACACTGAAGCTTTCTTT
-,TRBD2,TRBV11-2,TRBJ2-1,CASSALAGEGYEQFF,TGTGCCAGCAGCGCACTAGCGGGAGAAGGGTATGAGCAGTTCTTC
-,-,TRBV6-1,TRBJ1-2,CASRPREGYGYTF,TGTGCCAGCAGACCCAGAGAGGGCTATGGCTACACCTTC
-,TRBD1,TRBV25-1,TRBJ1-1,CASSDGQGVVGEAFF,TGTGCCAGCAGTGACGGACAGGGCGTCGTTGGTGAAGCTTTCTTT
-,-,TRBV2,TRBJ2-7,CASNRGPVYEQYF,TGTGCCAGCAACCGGGGACCCGTCTACGAGCAGTACTTC
-,TRBD1,TRBV7-9,TRBJ1-4,CASSRPGQEHPATNEKLFF,TGTGCCAGCAGCCGCCCGGGACAGGAGCACCCTGCAACTAATGAAAAACTGTTTTTT
-,-,TRBV19,TRBJ1-3,CASSIDAGRSGNTIYF,TGTGCCAGTAGTATAGATGCCGGCCGCTCTGGAAACACCATATATTTT
-,-,TRBV9,TRBJ1-3,CASSVGTGSSISGNTIYF,TGTGCCAGCAGCGTAGGTACAGGATCCAGTATCTCTGGAAACACCATATATTTT
-,-,TRBV5-1,TRBJ2-3,CASRSPDSPFGGTDTQYF,TGCGCCAGCAGGTCGCCGGACAGTCCATTCGGTGGCACAGATACGCAGTATTTT
-,-,TRBV2,TRBJ2-5,CASMGDWYQETQYF,TGTGCCAGCATGGGGGACTGGTACCAAGAGACCCAGTACTTC
-,-,TRBV5-1,TRBJ2-7,CASSSGRGYEQYF,TGCGCCAGCAGCTCAGGCAGGGGATACGAGCAGTACTTC
-,TRBD2,TRBV28,TRBJ2-7,CASSLWGRANHEQYF,TGTGCCAGCAGTTTGTGGGGGAGGGCCAACCACGAGCAGTACTTC
-,TRBD1,TRBV5-1,TRBJ2-6,CASSLLRGRGPFSGANVLTF,TGCGCCAGCAGCTTGCTCCGCGGCAGGGGGCCGTTTTCTGGGGCCAACGTCCTGACTTTC
-,TRBD1,TRBV27,TRBJ2-2,CASLGQGGHTGELFF,TGTGCCAGCCTTGGACAGGGGGGACACACCGGGGAGCTGTTTTTT
-,-,TRBV10-1,TRBJ2-3,CASSLRDPAADTQYF,TGCGCCAGCAGTCTCCGGGACCCAGCGGCAGATACGCAGTATTTT
-,-,TRBV19,TRBJ1-2,CASSMGGYGYTF,TGTGCCAGTAGTATGGGCGGATATGGCTACACCTTC
-,TRBD1,TRBV4-1,TRBJ2-3,CASSQPGQGADTQYF,TGCGCCAGCAGCCAACCGGGACAGGGGGCAGATACGCAGTATTTT
-,-,TRBV19,TRBJ1-2,CASSIGAAYGYTF,TGTGCCAGTAGTATAGGTGCTGCATATGGCTACACCTTC
-,-,TRBV14,TRBJ2-2,CASSHLFSGGELFF,TGTGCCAGCAGCCATCTTTTTTCCGGCGGGGAGCTGTTTTTT